The entry below describes one T cell receptor (beta chain). The antigen remains undetermined. BIOMED2 TRB-A/B primer pools were used in multiplex TRB PCR. One entry per CDR3 protein results from TCRdb running MiXCR on the multiplex PCR reads. The sample records fewer than 15,000 distinct CDR3 sequences, 29% being singletons. The data were taken from a study of T and B cells in COVID-19 patients. Study information: COVID-19 patients gave peripheral blood either during active infection or after recovery.

TRB was amplified from around 250-500 ng of blood genomic DNA. Points from the study as a whole: Patients with COVID-19 reportedly showed strongly skewed T cell receptor beta variable and joining gene usage. CD4+, regulatory T cell, CD8+ and sorted SARS-CoV-2-responsive or tetramer+ T cells were not yet sequenced. Few blood samples existed from mildly ill patients during symptoms or early in severe cases.

The sequence came from a human donor who had recovered from COVID-19. The sequenced sample was blood.

The CDR3 spells CASSLDSWAEQYF. For the CDR3, the DNA is TGTGCCAGCAGCTTAGACAGCTGGGCCGAGCAGTACTTC. The chain couples TRBV7-3 to TRBJ2-7, with D possibly TRBD1 on 5 matching bases. Germline V gene data show CDR1 as SGHTA and CDR2 as FQGTGA. V was cut by 2 bases and J by 6 bases, with 11 bases left in between. The CDR3 spans 13 residues.